The TCR beta chain under discussion was sequenced for a study of human T cells and chemical hapten exposure. Overall study: Skin on the upper inner arm, around 2 cm by around 2 cm in size, was sensitized with 2% DPC.

This clonotype was observed many times. The time point here: patch test 2, 6 weeks after DPC sensitization. The treatment is: therapeutic diphenylcyclopropenone sensitization with weekly scalp DPC. TCRdb fed the RACE reads into MiXCR, producing one record per CDR3 protein. The repertoire has approximately 350,000 distinct CDR3 sequences, 6% to 7% of them found once; the top ten carry around 6%. Trimming cost V 4 bases and J 4 bases, with 8 bases left between them. Germline CDR1 and CDR2: SGDLS and YYNGEE. This CDR3 comprises 12 residues. Specimen: whole blood, collected in connection with sensitization to the hapten diphenylcyclopropenone (DPC). This rearrangement joins TRBV9 to TRBJ1-2, with no clear D. The sequence was obtained from a woman aged 18 to 35 with alopecia areata. Some clones in this sample may be carry-over from other donors' samples. CDR3 bases: TGTGCCAGCAGCCAGACTTCCTATGGCTACACCTTC. It encodes CASSQTSYGYTF.